This entry features one TCR beta chain sequence. The sample comes from a study of blood T cell repertoires in COVID-19. Across the study: Acute and convalescent COVID-19 samples came from the United States, Italy and Spain. PBMCs, B-cell-depleted T cells, or T cells provided the cDNA or gDNA that made up the material.

In the authors' methods: Using reference gene primer amplification, nucleated cell counts were estimated. Method: immunoSEQ multiplex PCR; TCRdb's copy keeps in-frame clones and lacks some. The V and J calls and clone size were taken over from that table, and D and trimming were inferred from the DNA. The profile shows fewer than 110,000 clones, nearly 90% of them singletons. This CDR3 spans 11 amino acids. Trimming took off 7 bases at V and 4 bases at J, with 4 bases between the two ends. Germline values: CDR1 MNHEY, CDR2 SVGAGI. Sample: peripheral blood. This clonotype originated in a man aged 45 to 65 in a cohort sampled during active COVID-19. The V gene is TRBV6-5, the J gene TRBJ2-2; D uncertain. CDR3: CASMSTGELFF. The CDR3 nucleotides read TGTGCCAGCATGAGCACCGGGGAGCTGTTTTTT.